This T cell receptor (beta chain) was sequenced in a study of monozygotic twins with inflammatory bowel disease. TCRdb re-called the 5' RACE reads; every CDR3 protein appears as one record, without DNA. In total, the table holds approximately 160,000 distinct CDR3 sequences. The CDR3 sequence is 16 residues long. Germline V gene data show CDR1 as SGHAT and CDR2 as FQNNGV. This TCR was recovered from a human donor with ulcerative colitis or Crohn's disease, or a healthy co-twin of an affected twin (not recorded which). The specimen was blood. J is TRBJ2-3 and V is TRBV11-2; the D gene TCRdb calls, TRBD2, cannot be checked with no DNA. The CDR3: CASRTRTSGRTDTQYF.